One T cell receptor (beta chain) is described in this entry. In its sample, this clonotype was seen a few times. Its antigen is still unknown. It has no much larger one-base neighbor in the sample; base qualities were not kept. The sample comes from a study of T-cell memory formation after mild COVID-19 (dated by TCRdb to about 2021). Study-wide context: TCR sequence clusters from the two donors were largely donor specific. The cohort comprised two young, previously healthy adult volunteers, one female and one male. Longitudinal TCRalpha and TCRbeta repertoire sequencing tracked T-cell clones expanding and contracting after mild COVID-19 in a couple of donors.

Overall study results and their limits: SARS-CoV-2 specificity was not confirmed for the second-wave clones peaking on day 37. The detection of some responding clones in pre-infection memory suggests that pre-existing cross-reactive memory T cells joined the SARS-CoV-2 response. Contracting CD4+ clones turned up mainly in the CM and EM memory subsets, whereas EMRA was where CD8+ clones were enriched. Balanced CD4/CD8 phenotypes were observed for clones contracting from day 15 to 85, whereas a bias towards CD4+ was observed for a second wave of clones expanding from day 15 to 37. Only two mild cases were covered in the study, and larger cohorts including severe cases with pre-infection samples were considered necessary.

Cut back by 0 bases and 2 bases, the V and J ends lie 5 bases apart. The CDR3 goes from the cysteine to the phenylalanine over 13 residues. The retained sequence is limited to the CDR3, 39 bases, with the frame set at the first base. CDR1 MNHEY and CDR2 SVGEGT were looked up in the germline V gene. Instrument on record: Illumina NovaSeq 6000. cDNA libraries for TCRalpha and TCRbeta were prepared by 5'RACE using constant-segment primers, with sample barcodes and unique molecular identifiers added. RNA was extracted from every sample with Trizol reagent. The libraries were amplified in two PCR steps, and the second step added a second sample barcode and Illumina TruSeq adapters. Libraries were sequenced on an Illumina NovaSeq with 2 x 150 bp paired-end reads. The paper's processing steps were these. Reads were demultiplexed and collapsed into UMI-guided consensus sequences with migec v1.2.7. With mixcr v2.1.11, UMI consensuses were aligned to TRA and TRB V and J templates and assembled into clonotypes. A clonotype was counted as expanded or contracted only when both edgeR and NoisET called the clonotype significant, with the noise models trained on biological replicates. For edgeR calls, a false discovery rate-adjusted p below 0.01 and a log2 fold-change threshold of 1 were applied. As an exploratory analysis of dynamics, max-normalized trajectories of the 1000 most abundant clonotypes were examined by PCA with hierarchical clustering. The CD4 or CD8 phenotype of responding clones was assigned using the separately sequenced CD4+ and CD8+ repertoires. The public sequencing data were trimmed at Q25 with fastp and processed into clonotypes with MiXCR by TCRdb, which kept only in-frame beta chains. Every CDR3 protein is listed once, alongside the most common genes and DNA of its rows. These V and J calls derive from TCRdb rather than the authors' analysis. Counted in this sample were about 190,000 distinct CDR3 sequences; about 21% of them appeared once. The ten largest clones add up to approximately 22% of the sample.

Ficoll-Paque density gradient centrifugation was the method used to isolate PBMCs. The origin of this receptor is an adult woman who had mild COVID-19 (a few samples of this study predate the infection). The sample titles of this study are shuffled in the database, so cell type and time point are left out; the donor was told from shared clones. Recombination joined TRBV6-2 or TRBV6-3 with TRBJ2-7; no D gene can be assigned with confidence. Sequencing was done on a sample of PBMCs or a T cell subset sorted from them (not recorded which). The nucleotide sequence reads as follows: TGTGCCAGCAGTTACTCTACTACCTACGAGCAGTACTTC. Translation gives CASSYSTTYEQYF.